This entry lists 20 T cell receptor beta chains sequenced from one sample in a study of shared clonotypes between healthy human individuals. Sequencing used immunoSEQ multiplex PCR; TCRdb keeps in-frame clones, though not all of them. The sample contains around 2.3 million clones, approximately 94% of which appear only once. The specimen was naive CD4+ T cells sorted from blood. Sample subset: CD45RA+ positively selected. The source of these receptors is a man younger than 35 in good health.

J is TRBJ2-5 and V is TRBV30, with TRBD1 as a possible D gene (5 bases). The CDR3 sequence is 14 residues long. V lost 5 bases and J lost 0, with 13 bases in between. The germline CDR1 and CDR2 sequences are GTSNPN and SVGIG (reference sequence). The CDR3 coding sequence is TGTGCCTGGGGAAGACAGCTCGACCAAGAGACCCAGTACTTC. Translation: CAWGRQLDQETQYF.

This clone was seen once. The rearrangement uses TRBV6-1 and TRBJ1-2, with D hard to call. Trimming shortened V by 8 bases and J by 4 bases, and 14 bases separated the two germline ends. This CDR3 spans 13 amino acids. Germline loops: CDR1 MNHNS, CDR2 SASEGT. CDR3 nucleotides: TGTGCCAGCTGGGCCTTCGCGGGCTATGGCTACACCTTC. It codes for CASWAFAGYGYTF.

As regards this clone: Other nucleotide sequences in the sample specify the same CDR3. The CDR3, as DNA: TGCGCCAGCACCCTAGCGGGGGGGCAAGAGACCCAGTACTTC. It translates to CASTLAGGQETQYF. The chain uses TRBV5-1 and TRBJ2-5; the match to TRBD2 covers 12 bases. CDR1 is SGHRS, CDR2 YFSETQ, per germline. V dropped 6 bases and J dropped 2; count of bases not matched to a gene: 2. This CDR3 has 14 amino acids.

The genes are TRBV28 and TRBJ2-7, with 8 bases matching TRBD2. J gave up 3 bases and V 6 bases, and 7 bases lay outside the gene matches. Germline CDR1 and CDR2: MDHEN and SYDVKM. The CDR3 contains 14 residues. CDR3 in DNA: TGTGCCAGCAGGAAGCGGGAGAGACTCTACGAGCAGTACTTC. It specifies CASRKRERLYEQYF.

The chain joins TRBV30 to TRBJ1-6, with 9 bases fitting TRBD1. Looked up from germline, CDR1 is GTSNPN and CDR2 is SVGIG (reference sequence). V dropped 3 bases and J dropped 7; count of bases not matched to a gene: 4. The CDR3 has 14 amino acids. Written as DNA, the CDR3 is TGTGCCTGGAGGGGACAGGGCGGAAATTCACCCCTCCACTTT. Its translation: CAWRGQGGNSPLHF.

The V call is TRBV5-5, the J call TRBJ1-3; D is perhaps TRBD1 (5 bases). This CDR3 has 17 residues. Germline CDR1 and CDR2: SGHKS and YYEKEE (reference sequence). Trimming removed 4 bases from V and 3 bases from J, with 20 bases in between. CDR3 nucleotide sequence: TGTGCCAGCAGCCAAGAGACAGTACCGAACCTTGGAAACACCATATATTTT. It yields the protein CASSQETVPNLGNTIYF.

This clone showed up just once. The rearrangement links TRBV18 to TRBJ2-1, with D hard to call. The CDR3 loop spans 12 amino acids. The V end lost 1 base, the J end lost 9 bases, and 7 bases lay between the germline ends. The V gene's germline CDR1 is KGHSH and CDR2 LQKENI. The CDR3 protein is CASSPRVTEQFF. In DNA form, the CDR3 reads TGTGCCAGCTCACCACGGGTAACTGAGCAGTTCTTC. Complete variable domain (other parts from reference TRBV18 and TRBJ2-1): NAGVMQNPRHLVRRRGQEARLRCSPMKGHSHVYWYRQLPEEGLKFMVYLQKENIIDESGMPKERFSAEFPKEGPSILRIQQVVRGDSAAYFCASSPRVTEQFFGPGTRLTVL.

The chain carries TRBV7-9 and TRBJ1-1, with D uncertain. Trimming cost V 2 bases and J 7 bases, with 8 bases left between them. The CDR3 contains 12 residues. Germline values: CDR1 SEHNR, CDR2 FQNEAQ (reference sequence). CDR3 DNA sequence: TGTGCCAGCAGCTTATGGCAGCTTGAAGCTTTCTTT. Its translation: CASSLWQLEAFF.

Worth noting for this clone: Within the sample, other DNA sequences also encode this same CDR3. The chain combines TRBV11-2 with TRBJ2-6, with TRBD1 as a possible D gene (5 bases). Trimming stripped 5 bases from V and 4 bases from J, with 9 bases between. The CDR3 length is 14 residues. CDR1 is SGHAT, CDR2 FQNNGV, per germline. CDR3 in amino acids: CASSLGAGANVLTF. The CDR3 bases are TGTGCCAGCAGCCTAGGGGCCGGGGCCAACGTCCTGACTTTC.

The CDR3 loop reads CASSPFTGIGVGTEAFF. CDR3 in DNA: TGTGCCAGCTCACCATTCACCGGGATAGGGGTAGGTACTGAAGCTTTCTTT. The chain uses TRBV18 and TRBJ1-1; D is perhaps TRBD1 (5 bases). This CDR3 is 17 amino acids long. Germline CDR1 KGHSH, CDR2 LQKENI. Trimming shortened V by 2 bases and J by 5 bases, and 21 bases separated the two germline ends.

The V call is TRBV18, the J call TRBJ1-2; D is uncertain. This CDR3 comprises 13 residues. The germline V gene has CDR1 KGHSH and CDR2 LQKENI. V was clipped by 1 base and J by 7 bases, with 10 bases between them. CDR3 amino acids: CASSPQGEAGYTF. For the CDR3, the DNA is TGTGCCAGCTCACCACAGGGTGAGGCTGGCTACACCTTC.

J is TRBJ1-3 and V is TRBV6-5; D is perhaps TRBD1 (6 bases). The CDR3 is 14 amino acids. Germline V gene lookup returns CDR1 MNHEY and CDR2 SVGAGI. Trimming pared 5 bases from V and 3 bases from J, leaving 11 bases between. The CDR3 protein is CASSNRGGGNTIYF. CDR3 in DNA: TGTGCCAGCAGTAATAGGGGGGGTGGAAACACCATATATTTT.

As regards this clone: The same CDR3 also results from other DNA sequences found in this sample. The chain couples TRBV10-3 to TRBJ2-7, with TRBD1 matching 8 bases. From germline, CDR1 is ENHRY and CDR2 SYGVKD. With 4 bases clipped from V and 3 bases from J, the junction kept 5 bases outside the gene matches. The CDR3 is 14 amino acids. The CDR3 reads CAISGQGAFYEQYF. The CDR3 region has the DNA TGTGCCATCAGTGGCCAGGGGGCCTTCTACGAGCAGTACTTC.

The CDR3 here is CASSNGGAGVSETQYF. The CDR3 DNA is TGCGCCAGCAGCAACGGGGGGGCCGGTGTTTCAGAGACCCAGTACTTC. The chain joins TRBV5-1 to TRBJ2-5, with TRBD2 matching 8 bases. CDR1 SGHRS and CDR2 YFSETQ come from the germline V gene. This CDR3 is 16 amino acids long. The trim removed 4 bases at V and 4 bases at J, leaving 12 bases unmatched.

The chain uses TRBV21-1 and TRBJ2-7; TRBD1, the table's D call, lacks a check against the DNA. TRBV21-1 is labeled a pseudogene. The CDR3 contains 18 residues. DNA of the CDR3: TGTGCCAGCAGCCCCATGACCCGGACAGTTTCGTCTCAGGCCGAGCAGTACTTC. Protein sequence: CASSPMTRTVSSQAEQYF.

This clone has only one observation. Other DNA sequences within the sample encode an identical CDR3. This sequence joins TRBV5-1 and TRBJ2-5, with 7 bases identical to TRBD1. This CDR3 has 13 residues. Losses at the gene ends were 2 bases for V and 5 bases for J; bases not matched to a gene: 3. Germline V gives CDR1 SGHRS, CDR2 YFSETQ. CDR3 sequence reads: CASSLGGGETQYF. In nucleotides, the CDR3 is TGCGCCAGCAGCTTAGGGGGCGGGGAGACCCAGTACTTC.

V gene TRBV10-1 combines with J gene TRBJ1-5, with D unclear. Trimming stripped 7 bases from V and 1 base from J, with 8 bases between. Germline loops: CDR1 WNHNN, CDR2 SYGVQD (reference sequence). The CDR3 has 13 residues. The CDR3 is CASTGSSNQPQHF. The CDR3 nucleotides read TGCGCCAGCACTGGATCGAGCAATCAGCCCCAGCATTTT.

The rearrangement links TRBV7-2 to TRBJ2-2; TRBD1 agrees at 7 bases. Germline CDR1 SGHTA, CDR2 FQGNSA. The CDR3 covers 14 residues. With 6 bases clipped from V and 5 bases from J, the junction kept 6 bases outside the gene matches. The CDR3 nucleotides read TGTGCCAGCAGTAAGAGGGGGCGGACCGGGGAGCTGTTTTTT. Residues: CASSKRGRTGELFF.

This clone has only a few counts. The rearrangement uses TRBV7-2 and TRBJ1-5, with D possibly TRBD1 on 5 matching bases. Germline-derived CDR1 and CDR2 are SGHTA and FQGNSA. The CDR3 is 14 amino acids. Trimming shortened V by 5 bases and J by 7 bases, and 15 bases separated the two germline ends. CDR3 amino acids: CASSPPGGGQPQHF. CDR3 coding DNA: TGTGCCAGCAGCCCCCCCGGGGGTGGCCAGCCCCAGCATTTT.

The V and J genes are TRBV28 and TRBJ1-2; D ambiguous. The CDR3 extends over 10 amino acids. The germline V gene encodes CDR1 MDHEN and CDR2 SYDVKM. V was clipped by 6 bases and J by 8 bases, with 7 bases between them. Written as DNA, the CDR3 is TGTGCCAGCAGACAGCTCGGCTACACCTTC. Amino acid sequence: CASRQLGYTF.